This TCR beta chain stems from a study of cytomegalovirus exposure and HLA in healthy donors. PCR primers comprised 60 Vbeta and 13 Jbeta primers. Clones were sequenced by immunoSEQ multiplex PCR, and TCRdb holds only the in-frame ones, with some missing. This sample carries 100,000 to 150,000 clones, about 74% of them seen once, and the ten largest clones take 2.5% to 3.5%. Donors sampled were nominally healthy, though unrecorded immune exposures were likely. With 4 bases clipped from V and 6 bases from J, the junction kept 8 bases outside the gene matches. The CDR3 contains 15 residues. CDR1 is SGHRS, CDR2 YFSETQ, per germline.

Material: PBMCs. V and J are TRBV5-1 and TRBJ1-1; the match to TRBD1 covers 11 bases. The origin of this receptor is a woman in her forties in good health and CMV-seropositive. CDR3 coding DNA: TGCGCCAGCAGCACCCGGACAGGGGGCGAGGCTGAAGCTTTCTTT. It codes for CASSTRTGGEAEAFF.